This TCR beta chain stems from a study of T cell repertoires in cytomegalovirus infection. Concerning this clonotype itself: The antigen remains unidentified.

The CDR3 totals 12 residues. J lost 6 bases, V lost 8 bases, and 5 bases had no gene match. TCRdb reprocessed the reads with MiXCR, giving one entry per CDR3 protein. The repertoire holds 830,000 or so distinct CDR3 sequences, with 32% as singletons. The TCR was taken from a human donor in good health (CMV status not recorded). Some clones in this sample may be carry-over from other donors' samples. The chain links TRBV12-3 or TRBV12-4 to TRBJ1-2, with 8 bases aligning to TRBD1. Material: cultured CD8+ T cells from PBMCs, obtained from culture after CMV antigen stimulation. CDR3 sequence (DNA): TGTGCCAGCGCCAGGGGGCTTGATGGCTACACCTTC. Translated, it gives CASARGLDGYTF.